The following is a T cell receptor (beta chain) sequence with its context. Its target is unknown. This specimen belongs to a study of T cells in localized non-small cell lung cancer. General study results and limits: The tumor had only one region sequenced, so heterogeneity remains possible. Tumor showed lower T cell clonality than uninvolved adjacent lung, where it was highest.

Here immunoSEQ multiplex PCR was the method, and the copy in TCRdb shows in-frame clones only, minus some. Altogether about 36,000 clones are present, about 83% being singletons, with the ten largest covering about 7.7%. Germline V lookup: CDR1 MNHNS, CDR2 SASEGT. With 3 bases clipped from V and 6 bases from J, the junction kept 1 base outside the gene matches. This CDR3 has 12 amino acids. The chain couples TRBV6-1 to TRBJ2-7; TRBD1 matches at 8 bases. The sequencing here drew on peripheral blood, taken before any cancer treatment. The source is a woman aged 35 to 70 with stage I lung adenocarcinoma. For the CDR3, the DNA is TGTGCCAGCAGTGAGACAGGGGTCGAGCAGTACTTC. It codes for CASSETGVEQYF.